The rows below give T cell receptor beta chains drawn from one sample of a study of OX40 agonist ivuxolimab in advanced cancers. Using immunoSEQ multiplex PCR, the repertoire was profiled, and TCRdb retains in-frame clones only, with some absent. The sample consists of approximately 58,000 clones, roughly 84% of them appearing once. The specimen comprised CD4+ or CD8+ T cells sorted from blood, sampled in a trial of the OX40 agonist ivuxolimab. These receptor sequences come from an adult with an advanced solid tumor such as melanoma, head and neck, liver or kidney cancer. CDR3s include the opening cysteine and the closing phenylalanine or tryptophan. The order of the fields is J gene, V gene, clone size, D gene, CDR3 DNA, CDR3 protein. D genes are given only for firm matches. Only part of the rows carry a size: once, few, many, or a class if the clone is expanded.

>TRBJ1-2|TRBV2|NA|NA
TGTGCCAGCAGGGAGACAGTTGACTATGGCTACACCTTC
CASRETVDYGYTF
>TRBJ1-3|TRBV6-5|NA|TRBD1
TGTGCCAGCAGCCGGGGACAGGAGCCTGGAAACACCATATATTTT
CASSRGQEPGNTIYF
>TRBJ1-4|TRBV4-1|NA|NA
TGCGCCAGCAGCCAAGCACCCCGCCAGAGTGTTAATGAAAAACTGTTTTTT
CASSQAPRQSVNEKLFF
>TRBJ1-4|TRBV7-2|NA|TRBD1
TGTGCCAGCAGCTTAGCGGGACAGGGTGGGGAAAAACTGTTTTTT
CASSLAGQGGEKLFF
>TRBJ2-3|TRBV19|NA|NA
TGTGCCAGTAGTAAGGCAGCGACCACAGATACGCAGTATTTT
CASSKAATTDTQYF
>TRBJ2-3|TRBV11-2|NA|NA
TGTGCCAGCAGCTTAGCCCCGGCGGGGAGCGTAGATACGCAGTATTTT
CASSLAPAGSVDTQYF
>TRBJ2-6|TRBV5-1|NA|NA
TGCGCCAGCAGCTTAAGGACCCCCGGCTCTGGGGCCAACGTCCTGACTTTC
CASSLRTPGSGANVLTF
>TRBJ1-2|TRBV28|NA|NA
TGTGCCAGCAGTTTATGGGGAAGACATGGCTACACCTTC
CASSLWGRHGYTF
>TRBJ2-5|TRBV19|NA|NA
TGTGCCAGTAGTGACACACCTGGACAGCAAGAGACCCAGTACTTC
CASSDTPGQQETQYF
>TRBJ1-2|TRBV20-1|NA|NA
TGCAGTGCCGGCATCAACTATGGCTACACCTTC
CSAGINYGYTF
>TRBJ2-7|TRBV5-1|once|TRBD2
TGCGCCAGCAGCTTGGAGGGCGGGAGCGCCTACGAGCAGTACTTC
CASSLEGGSAYEQYF
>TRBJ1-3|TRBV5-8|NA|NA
TGTGCCAGCAGCTTAAACTTTGGAAACACCATATATTTT
CASSLNFGNTIYF
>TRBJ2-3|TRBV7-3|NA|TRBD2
TGTGCCAGCAGCCTAGCGGGGACCACAGATACGCAGTATTTT
CASSLAGTTDTQYF
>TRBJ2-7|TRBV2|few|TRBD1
TGTGCCAGCAACCGAGACAGGGGGTCCTACGAGCAGTACTTC
CASNRDRGSYEQYF
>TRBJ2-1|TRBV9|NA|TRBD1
TGTGCCAGCAGCGTCGTGGGACAGTACTACAATGAGCAGTTCTTC
CASSVVGQYYNEQFF
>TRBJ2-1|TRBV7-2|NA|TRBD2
TGTGCCAGCAGCTTAGTTGGGACTAGCGGGAATAATGAGCAGTTCTTC
CASSLVGTSGNNEQFF
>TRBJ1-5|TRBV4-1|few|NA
TGCGCCAGCAGCCAAGATGTCGGGACGCTCCAGCATTTT
CASSQDVGTLQHF
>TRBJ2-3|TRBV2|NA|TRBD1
TGTGCCACCTGCCGGGACAGGGGCACAGATACGCAGTATTTT
CATCRDRGTDTQYF
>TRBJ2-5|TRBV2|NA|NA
TGTGCCAGCACCCCCCTACGGGGCAACCAAGAGACCCAGTACTTC
CASTPLRGNQETQYF
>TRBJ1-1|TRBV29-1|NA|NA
TGCAGCGTTGTTCCGAGCACTGAAGCTTTCTTT
CSVVPSTEAFF
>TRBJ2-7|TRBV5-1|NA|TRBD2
TGCGCCAGCAGCTTGGCGGGCGGGAGAGCCTACGAGCAGTACTTC
CASSLAGGRAYEQYF
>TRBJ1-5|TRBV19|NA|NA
TGTGCCAGTAGTACCGAAAGGGGTACAGGGCAAAATCAGCCCCAGCATTTT
CASSTERGTGQNQPQHF
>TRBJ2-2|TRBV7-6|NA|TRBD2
TGTGCCAGCAGCAGACTAGCGGGGAACACCGGGGAGCTGTTTTTT
CASSRLAGNTGELFF
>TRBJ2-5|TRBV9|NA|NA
TGTGCCAGCAGCGTAGCCCTATGGGAGACCCAGTACTTC
CASSVALWETQYF
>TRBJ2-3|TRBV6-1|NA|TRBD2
TGTGCCAGCAGTGACGTGGGGACTAGTAGGGCAGATACGCAGTATTTT
CASSDVGTSRADTQYF
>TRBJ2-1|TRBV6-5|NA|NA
TGTGCCAGCAGTTACGGGGGGAACCGGAATGAGCAGTTCTTC
CASSYGGNRNEQFF
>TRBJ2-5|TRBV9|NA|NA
TGTGCCAGCAGCTATACAGGGAGTCAAGAGACCCAGTACTTC
CASSYTGSQETQYF
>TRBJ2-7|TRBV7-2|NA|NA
TGTGCCAGCAGCCGGGACTTCCTGAGCTCCTACGAGCAGTACTTC
CASSRDFLSSYEQYF
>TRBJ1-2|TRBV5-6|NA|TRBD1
TGTGCCAGCGTGGTGTCCGGGACAGGGGGCGCTTGGTATGGCTACACCTTC
CASVVSGTGGAWYGYTF
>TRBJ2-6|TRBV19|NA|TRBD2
TGTGCCAGTAAGGCGGGGGTGAGGGCCAACGTCCTGACTTTC
CASKAGVRANVLTF
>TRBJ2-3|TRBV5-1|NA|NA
TGCGCCAGCAGCTTGGCCGGAGCTGGCACAGATACGCAGTATTTT
CASSLAGAGTDTQYF
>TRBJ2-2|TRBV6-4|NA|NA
TGTGCCAGCAGTCCGGGTCCCCGCGGGGAGCTGTTTTTT
CASSPGPRGELFF
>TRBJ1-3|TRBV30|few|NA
TGTGCCTGGAGTGTTCGTCGTTCCTCTGGAAACACCATATATTTT
CAWSVRRSSGNTIYF
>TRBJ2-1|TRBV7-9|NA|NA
TGTGCCAGCAGCTCGGGAGGACAGGTTGAGCAGTTCTTC
CASSSGGQVEQFF
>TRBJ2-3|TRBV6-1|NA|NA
TGTGCCAGCGCGGACCGAGCGGCATCCGATACGCAGTATTTT
CASADRAASDTQYF
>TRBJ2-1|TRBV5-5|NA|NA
TGTGCCAGCAGCTCCCGGACCCTTCGCGATGAGCAGTTCTTC
CASSSRTLRDEQFF
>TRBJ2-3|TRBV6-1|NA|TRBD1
TGTGCCAGCAGTCCGCGACAGGGTACCACAGATACGCAGTATTTT
CASSPRQGTTDTQYF
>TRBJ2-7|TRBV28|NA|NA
TGTGCCAGCAGTCGGGGCCCTTACGAGCAGTACTTC
CASSRGPYEQYF
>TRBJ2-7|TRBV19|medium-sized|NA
TGTGCCAGTAAGGTAGCGGTGGGGACCTACGAGCAGTACTTC
CASKVAVGTYEQYF
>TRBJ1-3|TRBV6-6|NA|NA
TGTGCCAGCACCACAGGTGCGATAAACACCATATATTTT
CASTTGAINTIYF
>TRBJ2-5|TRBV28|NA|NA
TGTGCCAGCAGTTTCCCGGCAGTTCAAGAGACCCAGTACTTC
CASSFPAVQETQYF
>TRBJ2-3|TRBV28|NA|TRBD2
TGTGCCAGCAGTGCACTAGCGGGAGTTGCAGATACGCAGTATTTT
CASSALAGVADTQYF
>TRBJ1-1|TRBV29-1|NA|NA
TGCAGCGTTGAAGGGGCGAACACTGAAGCTTTCTTT
CSVEGANTEAFF
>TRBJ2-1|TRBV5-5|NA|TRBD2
TGTGCCAGCACCTTGGGACTAGCGGGACGGGGTGAGCAGTTCTTC
CASTLGLAGRGEQFF
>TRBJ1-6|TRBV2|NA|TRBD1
TGTGCCAGCAAAGGGACAGGGAGATATAATTCACCCCTCCACTTT
CASKGTGRYNSPLHF
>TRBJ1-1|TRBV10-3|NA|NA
TGTGCCATCAGTGATGAGGGGAATATAAACACTGAAGCTTTCTTT
CAISDEGNINTEAFF
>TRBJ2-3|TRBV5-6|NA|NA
TGTGCCAGCAGCTTACAGGGCATGGCAGATACGCAGTATTTT
CASSLQGMADTQYF